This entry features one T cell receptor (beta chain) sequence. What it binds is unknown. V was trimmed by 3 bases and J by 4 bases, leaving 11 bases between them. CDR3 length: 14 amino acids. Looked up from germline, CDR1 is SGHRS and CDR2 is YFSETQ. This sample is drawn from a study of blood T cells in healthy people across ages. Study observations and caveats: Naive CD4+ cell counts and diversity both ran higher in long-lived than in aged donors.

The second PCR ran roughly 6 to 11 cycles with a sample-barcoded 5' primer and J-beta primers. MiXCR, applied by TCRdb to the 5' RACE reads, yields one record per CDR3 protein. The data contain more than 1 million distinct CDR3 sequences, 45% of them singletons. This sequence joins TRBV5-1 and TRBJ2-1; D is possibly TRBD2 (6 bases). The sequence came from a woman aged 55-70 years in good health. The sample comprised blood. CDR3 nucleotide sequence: TGCGCCAGCAGCTCGGGAGTCCCGTACAATGAGCAGTTCTTC. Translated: CASSSGVPYNEQFF. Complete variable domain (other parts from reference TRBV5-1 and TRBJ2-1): KAGVTQTPRYLIKTRGQQVTLSCSPISGHRSVSWYQQTPGQGLQFLFEYFSETQRNKGNFPGRFSGRQFSNSRSEMNVSTLELGDSALYLCASSSGVPYNEQFFGPGTRLTVL.